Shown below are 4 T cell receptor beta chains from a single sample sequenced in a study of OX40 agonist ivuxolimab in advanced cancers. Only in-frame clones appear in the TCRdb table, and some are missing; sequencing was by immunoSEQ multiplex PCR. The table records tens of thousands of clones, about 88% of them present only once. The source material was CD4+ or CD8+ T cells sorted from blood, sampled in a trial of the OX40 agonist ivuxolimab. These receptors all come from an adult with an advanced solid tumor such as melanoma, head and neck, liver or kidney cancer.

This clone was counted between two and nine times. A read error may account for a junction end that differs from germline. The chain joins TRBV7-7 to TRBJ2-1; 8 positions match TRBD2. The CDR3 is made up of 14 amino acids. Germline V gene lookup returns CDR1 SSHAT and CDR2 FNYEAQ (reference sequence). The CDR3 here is CASSLAGPYNEQFF. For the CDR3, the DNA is TGTGCTAGCAGTCTAGCGGGCCCATACAATGAGCAGTTCTTC.

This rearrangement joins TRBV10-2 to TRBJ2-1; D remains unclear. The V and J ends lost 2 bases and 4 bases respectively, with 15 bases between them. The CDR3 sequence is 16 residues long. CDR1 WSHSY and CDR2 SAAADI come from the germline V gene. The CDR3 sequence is CASSELDLGGYNEQFF. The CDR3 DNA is TGCGCCAGCAGTGAGCTCGATCTGGGTGGGTACAATGAGCAGTTCTTC.

CDR3 bases: TGTGCCAGCAGCTTAAGTGGACAGTTCAACGAGCAGTACTTC. Its translation: CASSLSGQFNEQYF. The V gene is TRBV7-3, the J gene TRBJ2-5, with a possible D match to TRBD1 (6 bases). TRBJ2-7 matches the DNA end more closely, so the J call is doubtful. The CDR3 loop spans 14 amino acids. The germline gives CDR1 SGHTA, CDR2 FQGTGA.

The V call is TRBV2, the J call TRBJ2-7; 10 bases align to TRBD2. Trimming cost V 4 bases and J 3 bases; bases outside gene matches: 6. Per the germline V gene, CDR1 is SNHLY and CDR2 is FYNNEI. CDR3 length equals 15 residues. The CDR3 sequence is CASSGVAGGGYEQYF. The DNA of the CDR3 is TGTGCCAGCAGTGGCGTAGCGGGAGGAGGCTACGAGCAGTACTTC. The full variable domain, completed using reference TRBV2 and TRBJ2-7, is EPEVTQTPSHQVTQMGQEVILRCVPISNHLYFYWYRQILGQKVEFLVSFYNNEISEKSEIFDDQFSVERPDGSNFTLKIRSTKLEDSAMYFCASSGVAGGGYEQYFGPGTRLTVT.